This T cell receptor beta chain was profiled in a study of Tregs in tolerant kidney transplant recipients. Findings and caveats of the study: Tregs expanded with activated donor B cells seemed most donor-specific.

CD4+CD25+CD127- Tregs, CD4+CD25- non-Tregs, CD4 and CD8 cells were sorted. Remarks on this clone: Its antigen is still unknown.

This table comes from immunoSEQ multiplex PCR, and its TCRdb copy is limited to in-frame clones, with some not included. The sample has roughly 250,000 clones; about four fifths are singletons. Source material: CD4+ T cells from blood. The TCR sequence derives from a human donor in good health.

The CDR3 coding sequence is TGCGCCAGCAGCCAAGGCGGAAACAGGGAATTTGGTCAGCCCCAGCATTTT. It yields the protein CASSQGGNREFGQPQHF. This chain links TRBV4-1 with TRBJ1-5, with D possibly TRBD1 on 6 matching bases. The CDR3 is made up of 17 amino acids. Trimming left V 1 base short and J 6 bases short, with 19 bases between. The germline gives CDR1 MGHRA, CDR2 YSYEKL.